What follows are 30 T cell receptor beta chains derived from one specimen sequenced in a study of patients and donors after allogeneic stem cell transplantation. TCRdb processed the RT-PCR reads anew with MiXCR; each CDR3 protein has one entry. The table shows a few hundred thousand distinct CDR3 sequences, with roughly 38% occurring only once. Material for sequencing was blood, either unsorted or a sorted T cell fraction (not recorded which). All receptors derive from a human donor who was either an allogeneic HSCT recipient or a stem cell or donor lymphocyte infusion donor (not recorded which). It is not recorded whose cells these are; they may come from a transplant donor.

A few counts support this clonotype. The rearrangement uses TRBV29-1 and TRBJ2-1; the D call may be TRBD1 or TRBD2 (5 bases each). From germline, CDR1 is SQVTM and CDR2 ANQGSEA. The germline V and J ends were trimmed by 6 bases and 6 bases, with 18 bases remaining between them. The CDR3 has 14 residues. Here the CDR3 DNA reads TGCAGCGTACCCCGGACTGGGGCGGGCAATGAGCAGTTCTTC. This sequence encodes CSVPRTGAGNEQFF.

The V and J genes are TRBV27 and TRBJ2-5; D is perhaps TRBD2 (6 bases). The V and J ends lost 3 bases and 2 bases respectively, with 16 bases between them. Germline V gene sequence: CDR1 MNHEY, CDR2 SMNVEV (reference sequence). The CDR3 spans 16 residues. The CDR3 bases are TGTGCCAGCAGTTTGACCGGGACTCCCCCACAAGAGACCCAGTACTTC. It specifies CASSLTGTPPQETQYF.

The chain employs TRBV30 and TRBJ1-1; D uncertain. The CDR3 runs 13 residues. Deletions cut 0 bases from V and 5 bases from J, with 10 bases between. The germline CDR1 and CDR2 sequences are GTSNPN and SVGIG (reference sequence). As DNA, the CDR3 is TGTGCCTGGAGTGTAGGTGTGGGGACTGAAGCTTTCTTT. Translation gives CAWSVGVGTEAFF. Based on the CDR3 plus reference TRBV30 and TRBJ1-1, the full variable domain is SQTIHQWPATLVQPVGSPLSLECTVEGTSNPNLYWYRQAAGRGLQLLFYSVGIGQISSEVPQNLSASRPQDRQFILSSKKLLLSDSGFYLCAWSVGVGTEAFFGQGTRLTVV.

The chain carries TRBV28 and TRBJ2-7, with 8 bases fitting TRBD2. This CDR3 contains 15 residues. Germline-derived CDR1 and CDR2 are MDHEN and SYDVKM. V lost 7 bases to trimming and J lost 2 bases; unmatched junction nucleotides: 10. The CDR3 spells CASTPGTRGTYEQYF. DNA of the CDR3: TGTGCCAGCACTCCAGGGACTAGGGGGACCTACGAGCAGTACTTC.

The chain has TRBV28 and TRBJ1-4; D ambiguous. The germline V gene encodes CDR1 MDHEN and CDR2 SYDVKM. CDR3 length: 17 amino acids. Trimming stripped 3 bases from V and 11 bases from J, with 25 bases between. The DNA for the CDR3 is TGTGCCAGCAGTTTGTTTATAGCTGCAGATACGCTGGGTAAACTGTTTTTT. Its protein product is CASSLFIAADTLGKLFF.

This clonotype was detected once. This sequence joins TRBV7-9 and TRBJ2-7, with D unclear. Per the germline V gene, CDR1 is SEHNR and CDR2 is FQNEAQ (reference sequence). Trimming took 2 bases from V and 5 from J, leaving 10 bases between them. The CDR3 is 13 amino acids. The CDR3 loop reads CASSLMGSDEQYF. The CDR3 region has the DNA TGTGCCAGCAGCTTAATGGGTAGTGACGAGCAGTACTTC.

This rearrangement joins TRBV9 to TRBJ1-2, with 8 bases lining up with TRBD1. The junction had 11 bases not matched to a gene; V was cut back by 0 bases and J by 4 bases. This CDR3 contains 17 residues. The germline V gene encodes CDR1 SGDLS and CDR2 YYNGEE. CDR3 coding DNA: TGTGCCAGCAGCGTAGGGCCTGACAGGGGATGGTTCTATGGCTACACCTTC. Its translation is CASSVGPDRGWFYGYTF.

The J gene is TRBJ2-2, the V gene TRBV29-1; possibly TRBD1 for D (5 bases). The CDR3 is 12 amino acids. Germline CDR1 SQVTM, CDR2 ANQGSEA. V lost 5 bases, J lost 6 bases, and 10 bases lay in between. The CDR3 region has the DNA TGCAGCGTTTTAAAGGGGTCCGGGGAGCTGTTTTTT. This sequence encodes CSVLKGSGELFF.

At least ten counts were recorded for this clonotype. This chain links TRBV4-2 with TRBJ1-5; possible D gene TRBD1, 6 bases. Germline V gene data show CDR1 as LGHNA and CDR2 as YNFKEQ. Between the trimmed V and J ends, which lost 1 base and 7 bases, there was a span of 11 bases. This CDR3 region has 14 residues. CDR3 in DNA: TGTGCCAGCAGCCAAGTTAGGGGGAGGCAGCCCCAGCATTTT. Its protein product is CASSQVRGRQPQHF.

The chain combines TRBV7-3 with TRBJ2-1; unclear D gene. The V gene lost 1 base and the J gene lost 6 bases, with 7 bases spanning the gap. The CDR3 runs 13 residues. From germline, CDR1 is SGHTA and CDR2 FQGTGA. This CDR3 reads CASSLIPGNEQFF. Here the CDR3 DNA reads TGTGCCAGCAGCTTAATCCCCGGCAATGAGCAGTTCTTC.

This clonotype was counted between two and nine times. This rearrangement joins TRBV12-3 or TRBV12-4 to TRBJ2-1; D ambiguous. V gave up 5 bases and J gave up 9 bases, with 29 bases separating them. The length of the CDR3 is 18 residues. CDR3 nucleotides: TGTGCCAGCAGTAAGGGTGTTCCGTTTGCAGGAACGTTCTCTGAGCAGTTCTTC. Translated: CASSKGVPFAGTFSEQFF.

The V call is TRBV7-9, the J call TRBJ1-2, with D perhaps TRBD1 (5 bases). The germline V gene has CDR1 SEHNR and CDR2 FQNEAQ (reference sequence). This CDR3 region has 15 residues. The ends were cut back, 3 bases at V and 6 bases at J, with 17 bases in the middle. Here the CDR3 reads CASSLGVVGKNGYTF. The CDR3 coding sequence is TGTGCCAGCAGCTTGGGGGTCGTAGGGAAGAATGGCTACACCTTC.

The rearrangement joins TRBV20-1 to TRBJ1-4, with 9 bases that match TRBD1. Looked up from germline, CDR1 is DFQATT and CDR2 is SNEGSKA (reference sequence). Trimming removed 0 bases from V and 3 bases from J; junction bases left unmatched: 5. The CDR3 has 16 residues. The CDR3 DNA follows: TGCAGTGCTAGAGAGGCACAGGGGGCCCCTAATGAAAAACTGTTTTTT. Protein product: CSAREAQGAPNEKLFF.

V gene TRBV20-1 combines with J gene TRBJ2-4, with TRBD1 identical over 8 bases. Germline CDR1 is DFQATT and CDR2 is SNEGSKA (reference sequence). V lost 5 bases to trimming and J lost 8 bases; unmatched junction nucleotides: 5. The CDR3 totals 12 residues. CDR3 bases: TGCAGTGCTTTACAGGGGGTGGACATTCAGTACTTC. Translated: CSALQGVDIQYF.

V is TRBV20-1 and J is TRBJ2-7; D remains ambiguous. The CDR3 spans 13 residues. V dropped 5 bases and J dropped 2 bases, with 13 bases sitting between them. The germline V gene encodes CDR1 DFQATT and CDR2 SNEGSKA (reference sequence). The CDR3: CSAPSPSAYEQYF. In nucleotides, the CDR3 is TGCAGTGCTCCGAGCCCATCCGCCTACGAGCAGTACTTC.

The chain carries TRBV6-5 and TRBJ2-6; D is ambiguous. The ends were cut back, 2 bases at V and 2 bases at J, with 16 bases in the middle. This CDR3 has 18 amino acids. Looked up from germline, CDR1 is MNHEY and CDR2 is SVGAGI. CDR3 in DNA: TGTGCCAGCAGTTACGTCGGGCCCGAAGGCCCTGGGGCCAACGTCCTGACTTTC. Amino acids: CASSYVGPEGPGANVLTF.

This chain links TRBV12-3 or TRBV12-4 with TRBJ2-1; 9 bases fit TRBD1. This CDR3 is 16 amino acids long. J lost 9 bases, V lost 5 bases, and 14 bases had no gene match. In nucleotides, the CDR3 is TGTGCCAGCAGTCCACGGGACAGGGCACTGTGGGGTGAGCAGTTCTTC. This sequence encodes CASSPRDRALWGEQFF.

This chain joins TRBV13 and TRBJ1-5; tentative D call: TRBD1 (5 bases). The germline V gene has CDR1 PRHDT and CDR2 FYEKMQ (reference sequence). The CDR3 spans 15 residues. V was cut by 0 bases and J by 4 bases, with 10 bases left in between. CDR3 sequence: CASSLGYPGNQPQHF. CDR3 bases: TGTGCCAGCAGCTTAGGGTACCCAGGGAATCAGCCCCAGCATTTT. Complete variable domain (other parts from reference TRBV13 and TRBJ1-5): AAGVIQSPRHLIKEKRETATLKCYPIPRHDTVYWYQQGPGQDPQFLISFYEKMQSDKGSIPDRFSAQQFSDYHSELNMSSLELGDSALYFCASSLGYPGNQPQHFGDGTRLSIL.

The chain combines TRBV6-2 or TRBV6-3 with TRBJ2-7, with 8 bases that match TRBD1. This CDR3 comprises 16 residues. Trimming cost V 2 bases and J 1 base; bases outside gene matches: 7. The V gene's germline CDR1 is MNHEY and CDR2 SVGEGT. For the CDR3, the DNA is TGTGCCAGCAGTTACGCCCGGGACAGGCCTTCCTACGAGCAGTACTTC. Translating gives CASSYARDRPSYEQYF.

J is TRBJ1-1 and V is TRBV4-2; no firm D call. The CDR3 covers 15 residues. Germline CDR1 is LGHNA and CDR2 is YNFKEQ. Trimming removed 1 base at V and 3 bases at J, with 12 bases between. CDR3 coding DNA: TGTGCCAGCAGCCAAGGTGATGGGTTGGACACTGAAGCTTTCTTT. Translation: CASSQGDGLDTEAFF.

This clonotype has a handful of counts. The chain couples TRBV12-3 or TRBV12-4 to TRBJ1-1; tentatively, D is TRBD1 (6 bases). V was clipped by 5 bases and J by 6 bases, with 16 bases between them. There are 14 residues in the CDR3. The CDR3, as DNA: TGTGCCAGCAGTCCCAGGGGCGTCGACCCTGAAGCTTTCTTT. It yields the protein CASSPRGVDPEAFF.

The chain carries TRBV12-3 or TRBV12-4 and TRBJ1-5; D gene uncertain. The CDR3 runs to 13 residues. V was clipped by 2 bases and J by 15 bases, with 17 bases between them. CDR3 DNA: TGTGCCAGCAGTTTAATTTCAGACGGATCCCCGCATTTT. Its protein is CASSLISDGSPHF.

The V call is TRBV7-2, the J call TRBJ2-3; the D gene is possibly TRBD2 (7 bases). The CDR3 is made up of 16 amino acids. Between the trimmed V and J ends, which lost 7 bases and 1 base, there was a span of 18 bases. CDR1 is SGHTA, CDR2 FQGNSA, per germline. The CDR3 protein is CASTPPPGGRTDTQYF. The CDR3 DNA reads TGTGCCAGCACCCCCCCTCCGGGGGGCCGCACAGATACGCAGTATTTT.

This clonotype showed up just a few times. The chain couples TRBV6-1 to TRBJ1-5, with unresolved D. V shed 1 base and J shed 6 bases, with 10 bases lying between them. The germline V gene has CDR1 MNHNS and CDR2 SASEGT. This CDR3 is built from 14 residues. The CDR3 spells CASSEEGRGQPQHF. The CDR3 bases are TGTGCCAGCAGTGAAGAAGGACGGGGTCAGCCCCAGCATTTT.

The CDR3 region is CASTRDRGLQPQHF. The CDR3 DNA follows: TGTGCCAGCACCAGGGACAGGGGGCTACAGCCCCAGCATTTT. V and J are TRBV12-3 or TRBV12-4 and TRBJ1-5; 12 bases match TRBD1. CDR3 length equals 14 residues. Trimming took 7 bases from V and 7 from J; bases not matched to a gene: 5.

The chain joins TRBV13 to TRBJ2-7; weak D call: TRBD2 (6 bases). V was cut by 4 bases and J by 7 bases, with 17 bases left in between. This CDR3 region has 14 residues. Germline loops: CDR1 PRHDT, CDR2 FYEKMQ (reference sequence). The CDR3 protein is CASSSTRGLEEQYF. The CDR3 DNA reads as TGTGCCAGCAGCTCAACACGGGGGTTGGAGGAGCAGTACTTC. The complete variable domain, with remaining parts taken from reference TRBV13 and TRBJ2-7, reads AAGVIQSPRHLIKEKRETATLKCYPIPRHDTVYWYQQGPGQDPQFLISFYEKMQSDKGSIPDRFSAQQFSDYHSELNMSSLELGDSALYFCASSSTRGLEEQYFGPGTRLTVT.

This chain joins TRBV20-1 and TRBJ2-3, with 7 bases matching TRBD2. CDR1 is DFQATT and CDR2 is SNEGSKA in the germline V gene (reference sequence). CDR3 length: 13 amino acids. CDR3 nucleotide sequence: TGCACTCTCCGGGACTACCCCCACGATACGCAGTATTTT. Protein: CTLRDYPHDTQYF.

This clonotype has only a few counts. V and J are TRBV7-9 and TRBJ2-1; D is unresolved. The germline V gene has CDR1 SEHNR and CDR2 FQNEAQ (reference sequence). Trimming pared 1 base from V and 4 bases from J, leaving 8 bases between. The CDR3 is 14 amino acids. CDR3 amino acids: CASSLGVRYNEQFF. CDR3 DNA sequence: TGTGCCAGCAGCTTAGGGGTCAGATACAATGAGCAGTTCTTC. The variable domain in full, with the rest retrieved from reference TRBV7-9 and TRBJ2-1, is DTGVSQNPRHKITKRGQNVTFRCDPISEHNRLYWYRQTLGQGPEFLTYFQNEAQLEKSRLLSDRFSAERPKGSFSTLEIQRTEQGDSAMYLCASSLGVRYNEQFFGPGTRLTVL.

This rearrangement joins TRBV28 to TRBJ2-5; the D is unclear. The germline V gene encodes CDR1 MDHEN and CDR2 SYDVKM. This CDR3 has 16 amino acids. Deletions cut 4 bases from V and 5 bases from J, with 20 bases between. Written as DNA, the CDR3 is TGTGCCAGCAGTTATTTGGAACTGGGTGTTGGGGAGACCCAGTACTTC. It specifies CASSYLELGVGETQYF.

Here the CDR3 DNA reads TGTGCCAGCTCTGCCATACTGGGGTATGAGCAGTTCTTC. Its translation is CASSAILGYEQFF. The rearrangement joins TRBV7-3 to TRBJ2-1, with D unclear. This CDR3 has 13 residues. V was trimmed by 8 bases and J by 8 bases, leaving 16 bases between them. Germline CDR1 and CDR2: SGHTA and FQGTGA.